This T cell receptor beta chain was documented in a study of read filtering for tumor transcriptome and immune sequencing. General observations from the study: Compared with RNA-seq, IR-seq gave much higher clonotype depth and reliability. About 80% of IR-seq clonotypes had a single read, yet these held around 3.5% of reads.

Molecular barcoded adaptors covering alpha/delta and beta/gamma chains were used on about 390 ng RNA. TCRdb re-called the reads through MiXCR, storing one row per CDR3 protein. The sample has roughly 130,000 distinct CDR3 sequences, 10% to 15% seen once. Sampling of bone marrow took place during active disease in every patient. Germline CDR1 and CDR2: SGHAT and FQNNGV. The CDR3 is 13 amino acids. Trimming took 5 bases from V and 6 from J, leaving 14 bases between them. To note about this clonotype: Its antigen is undetermined.

This sequence was found in a donor at least 40 years old with multiple myeloma. The rearrangement uses TRBV11-2 and TRBJ2-7; D is unclear. The sequencing input was a population of CD138-negative cells sorted from bone marrow. CDR3 loop: CASSRSGPFEQYF. The DNA of the CDR3 is TGTGCCAGCAGCCGTTCAGGTCCGTTCGAGCAGTACTTC.